Each of the 21 T cell receptor beta chains below was sequenced from the same sample in a study of cytomegalovirus exposure and HLA in healthy donors (TCRdb year 2017). Library method: the immunoSEQ multiplex PCR assay. A mixture of 60 forward primers for TCR Vbeta segments and 13 reverse primers for TCR Jbeta segments was used in the multiplex PCR. The table comes from immuneACCESS by way of TCRdb, which keeps in-frame sequences with V and J called. Part of the clones is missing from these tables; in studies checked, under half for an unresolved V gene and the rest for unknown reasons. The sample has approximately 100,000 clones on record, about three quarters of them singletons. The ten biggest clones cover more than 10% of the sample. The sequencing input was PBMCs. Receptor source: a woman aged 40 to 50 in good health and CMV-seropositive.

The CDR3 is CASSQPQAKSNEQFF. CDR3 nucleotide sequence: TGCGCCAGCAGCCAACCACAAGCGAAGAGCAATGAGCAGTTCTTC. The chain has TRBV4-1 and TRBJ2-1; D remains unclear. The CDR3 consists of 15 residues. V gave up 2 bases and J gave up 6 bases, with 14 bases separating them. Germline V CDR1 and CDR2: MGHRA, YSYEKL.

This chain uses TRBV7-2 with TRBJ2-1; D gene uncertain. Germline V gene lookup returns CDR1 SGHTA and CDR2 FQGNSA. V gave up 5 bases and J gave up 5 bases, with 10 bases separating them. The CDR3 has 13 residues. The CDR3: CASSPGEHNEQFF. The DNA for the CDR3 is TGTGCCAGCAGCCCCGGAGAACACAATGAGCAGTTCTTC.

In regard to this clone: The germline gene is not matched at one end of the junction; a read error may be the cause. The chain links TRBV5-4 to TRBJ2-7, with a possible D match to TRBD2 (5 bases). The CDR3 runs to 12 residues. CDR1 SGHNT and CDR2 YYREEE come from the germline V gene (reference sequence). CDR3 sequence (DNA): TGTGCCAGCAGCTTGGAGGGCACGGGGTTTCTCTTC. Its translation: CASSLEGTGFLF. Drawing the rest from reference TRBV5-4 and TRBJ2-7, the complete variable domain is ETGVTQSPTHLIKTRGQQVTLRCSSQSGHNTVSWYQQALGQGPQFIFQYYREEENGRGNFPPRFSGLQFPNYSSELNVNALELDDSALYLCASSLEGTGFLFGPGTRLTVT.

The chain combines TRBV5-8 with TRBJ2-3; 10 bases line up with TRBD1. Trimming took 3 bases from V and 4 from J; bases not matched to a gene: 8. Germline CDR1 is SGHTS and CDR2 is YDEGEE. The CDR3 spans 16 residues. For the CDR3, the DNA is TGTGCCAGCAGCTCGGGGGACAGGGGATCGGCAGATACGCAGTATTTT. Protein sequence: CASSSGDRGSADTQYF.

The chain joins TRBV6-5 to TRBJ1-1; D is ambiguous. The CDR3 has 15 residues. Germline V gives CDR1 MNHEY, CDR2 SVGAGI. The ends were cut back, 2 bases at V and 2 bases at J, with 12 bases in the middle. The CDR3 is CASSYQIHRNTEAFF. The CDR3 nucleotides read TGTGCCAGCAGTTACCAAATCCACAGAAACACTGAAGCTTTCTTT.

The chain links TRBV2 to TRBJ2-3; the D gene is possibly TRBD1 (5 bases). There are 12 residues in the CDR3. V was shortened by 11 bases and J by 3 bases, with 12 bases between the two germline ends. Germline values: CDR1 SNHLY, CDR2 FYNNEI. CDR3 bases: TGTGCCGGGGCCCCGGTAACAGATACGCAGTATTTT. Protein: CAGAPVTDTQYF.

CDR3 nucleotides: TGTGCCAGCAGCGGACGCAGGGGCTTCTCCTACAATGAGCAGTTCTTC. It translates to CASSGRRGFSYNEQFF. The chain employs TRBV9 and TRBJ2-1, with D perhaps matching TRBD1 (6 bases). The CDR3 has 16 amino acids. V lost 3 bases to trimming and J lost 0 bases, with 13 bases between them. Per germline, CDR1 SGDLS and CDR2 YYNGEE.

This sequence joins TRBV9 and TRBJ2-2; a possible D gene is TRBD2 (6 bases). The CDR3 totals 15 residues. Trimming removed 2 bases at V and 5 bases at J, with 13 bases between. Germline V gene sequence: CDR1 SGDLS, CDR2 YYNGEE. CDR3 sequence: CASSVVGGVTGELFF. The CDR3 region has the DNA TGTGCCAGCAGCGTCGTTGGCGGGGTGACCGGGGAGCTGTTTTTT.

The V and J genes are TRBV18 and TRBJ2-1, with 7 bases fitting TRBD1. The CDR3 loop spans 13 amino acids. In germline, CDR1 is KGHSH, CDR2 LQKENI. V was clipped by 1 base and J by 9 bases; unmatched bases: 3. The CDR3 loop is CASSPRQGFEQFF. As DNA, the CDR3 is TGTGCCAGCTCACCACGACAGGGATTTGAGCAGTTCTTC.

This rearrangement joins TRBV7-9 to TRBJ2-3, with D possibly TRBD1 on 6 matching bases. Trimming took off 5 bases at V and 6 bases at J, with 6 bases between the two ends. Germline-derived CDR1 and CDR2 are SEHNR and FQNEAQ (reference sequence). This CDR3 has 11 amino acids. The CDR3 loop is CASSQGDTQYF. The CDR3 DNA is TGTGCCAGCAGCCAGGGGGATACGCAGTATTTT. Filled out from reference TRBV7-9 and TRBJ2-3, the complete variable domain reads DTGVSQNPRHKITKRGQNVTFRCDPISEHNRLYWYRQTLGQGPEFLTYFQNEAQLEKSRLLSDRFSAERPKGSFSTLEIQRTEQGDSAMYLCASSQGDTQYFGPGTRLTVL.

Comment on this clone: A read error may account for a junction end that differs from germline. The rearrangement joins TRBV7-9 to TRBJ1-2; 7 bases fit TRBD1. CDR3 length equals 12 residues. CDR1 and CDR2 from the germline V gene are SEHNR and FQNEAQ (reference sequence). CDR3 coding DNA: TGTTCCAGCGCTGACAGGGCTGGTGGCTACACCTTC. Translated: CSSADRAGGYTF.

This sequence joins TRBV6-5 and TRBJ2-5; tentatively, D is TRBD2 (6 bases). The CDR3 consists of 14 residues. Germline CDR1 and CDR2: MNHEY and SVGAGI. The V gene lost 4 bases and the J gene lost 1 base, with 10 bases spanning the gap. CDR3 in DNA: TGTGCCAGCAGTTGGGGGGAACGCCAAGAGACCCAGTACTTC. Its protein product is CASSWGERQETQYF.

The V and J genes are TRBV27 and TRBJ2-1; a weak D match, TRBD1 (6 bases). CDR3 length: 16 amino acids. V was trimmed by 6 bases and J by 1 base, leaving 16 bases between them. Looked up from germline, CDR1 is MNHEY and CDR2 is SMNVEV (reference sequence). The CDR3 nucleotides read TGTGCCAGCAGCCCAACAGGGTTGGGGTCCTACAATGAGCAGTTCTTC. This codes for CASSPTGLGSYNEQFF.

The chain is built from TRBV27 and TRBJ1-4; a possible D gene is TRBD1 (6 bases). V was pared by 0 bases and J by 8 bases, with 7 bases between. Germline loops: CDR1 MNHEY, CDR2 SMNVEV (reference sequence). The CDR3 length is 13 residues. For the CDR3, the DNA is TGTGCCAGCAGTTTATCAAGGGGGGAAAAACTGTTTTTT. It translates to CASSLSRGEKLFF.

V is TRBV2 and J is TRBJ2-7; TRBD1 might be the D (5 bases). CDR1 is SNHLY and CDR2 is FYNNEI in the germline V gene. CDR3 size: 15 residues. V shed 4 bases and J shed 4 bases, with 17 bases lying between them. The CDR3 protein is CASSVLQGSRYEQYF. The CDR3 coding sequence is TGTGCCAGCAGTGTATTGCAGGGCTCGCGGTACGAGCAGTACTTC.

V gene TRBV6-5 combines with J gene TRBJ2-7, with 8 bases that match TRBD2. V dropped 5 bases and J dropped 1; count of bases not matched to a gene: 7. Germline CDR1 reads MNHEY; CDR2 reads SVGAGI. There are 15 residues in the CDR3. The DNA for the CDR3 is TGTGCCAGCAGTCGCCTAGCGGGCCTATCCTACGAGCAGTACTTC. Translation gives CASSRLAGLSYEQYF.

The count of this clone is one. The chain has TRBV19 and TRBJ2-7; TRBD1 agrees at 9 bases. Germline CDR1 LNHDA, CDR2 SQIVND (reference sequence). The CDR3 spans 16 residues. With V trimmed by 1 base and J by 6 bases, 10 bases remained unmatched. CDR3 in amino acids: CASSIGYRGRRTEQYF. CDR3 DNA: TGTGCCAGTAGTATAGGTTACAGGGGGCGACGTACCGAGCAGTACTTC.

Only one count was recorded for this clone. This chain joins TRBV6-5 and TRBJ2-2, with a weak D call TRBD1 (5 bases). Trimming removed 7 bases from V and 5 bases from J, with 8 bases in between. Germline lookup yields CDR1 MNHEY and CDR2 SVGAGI. The CDR3 has 12 amino acids. CDR3 protein: CASTQGTGELFF. In DNA form, the CDR3 reads TGTGCCAGCACCCAGGGAACCGGGGAGCTGTTTTTT.

This clone has more than one count but fewer than ten. The chain combines TRBV6-1 with TRBJ2-7; D uncertain. There are 14 residues in the CDR3. Between the trimmed V and J ends, which lost 2 bases and 2 bases, there was a span of 10 bases. In germline, CDR1 is MNHNS, CDR2 SASEGT. CDR3 DNA sequence: TGTGCCAGCAGTGAATACACAGATACCTACGAGCAGTACTTC. It yields the protein CASSEYTDTYEQYF.

The CDR3: CASRPQWHGYTF. CDR3 DNA sequence: TGTGCCAGCAGACCCCAGTGGCATGGCTACACCTTC. The chain is built from TRBV2 and TRBJ1-2, with D unclear. Deletions cut 6 bases from V and 6 bases from J, with 11 bases between. Germline V gene data show CDR1 as SNHLY and CDR2 as FYNNEI. This CDR3 is built from 12 residues. Variable domain in full (rest from reference TRBV2 and TRBJ1-2): EPEVTQTPSHQVTQMGQEVILRCVPISNHLYFYWYRQILGQKVEFLVSFYNNEISEKSEIFDDQFSVERPDGSNFTLKIRSTKLEDSAMYFCASRPQWHGYTFGSGTRLTVV.

This clone was picked up a small number of times. The rearrangement uses TRBV20-1 and TRBJ2-1, with no clear D. Looked up from germline, CDR1 is DFQATT and CDR2 is SNEGSKA (reference sequence). V was trimmed by 3 bases and J by 12 bases, leaving 12 bases between them. The length of the CDR3 is 11 residues. CDR3 coding DNA: TGCAGTGCTAGTAGCCCCTCGGTGCAGTTCTTC. Translated, it gives CSASSPSVQFF.